Reported below is one T cell receptor (beta chain). The antigen is not known. This sample was included in a study of CD8+ T cells in alopecia areata. Study-level background: Treated patients took oral tofacitinib at 5 to 10 mg twice daily. Among treated patients, severity was scored by affected scalp area percentage.

Study-level findings and limits: Many expanded lesional clones stayed in scalp and blood while on tofacitinib.

The treatment here: oral pan-JAK inhibitor, 5-10 mg twice daily. The V gene end was trimmed by 2 bases and the J gene end by 4 bases; junction bases not matched to a gene: 7. Germline V lookup: CDR1 MNHEY, CDR2 SVGAGI. The length of the CDR3 is 15 residues. As the sequencing template, cDNA was produced by extracting RNA and reverse transcribing it. The table came from immunoSEQ multiplex PCR; TCRdb's copy has only in-frame clones and leaves some out. The table has approximately 100,000 clones, around 84% seen once. The chain joins TRBV6-5 to TRBJ2-5; 7 bases align to TRBD2. The source was CD8+ T cells sorted from blood, collected between weeks 30 and 35, from a patient treated with tofacitinib. The TCR sequence derives from a human donor with alopecia areata. CDR3 sequence: CASSYKAGEGETQYF. CDR3 nucleotides: TGTGCCAGCAGTTACAAGGCGGGAGAGGGAGAGACCCAGTACTTC.